The present T cell receptor (beta chain) was sequenced within a study of T cells in Graves' hyperthyroidism and ophthalmopathy. Study-wide context: Once the initial diagnosis was made, peripheral blood was obtained before any treatment.

Details on this clonotype: What it recognizes is unknown.

TCR beta CDR3 regions were amplified from RNA transcripts. The TCR CDR3 first-round RT-PCR relied on the HTBI primer set. MiXCR, applied by TCRdb to the multiplex PCR reads, yields one record per CDR3 protein. Among over 700,000 distinct CDR3 sequences listed, roughly 20% were seen once. Study-level results: The blood repertoire included most of the expanded thyroid clonotypes above 0.001.

CDR3 length equals 13 residues. V lost 6 bases to trimming and J lost 2 bases; unmatched junction nucleotides: 6. Germline-derived CDR1 and CDR2 are SQVTM and ANQGSEA. This TCR derives from a woman in her forties or fifties with Graves' hyperthyroidism that later progressed to Graves' ophthalmopathy. The sample was blood. V and J are TRBV29-1 and TRBJ1-2; 7 bases match TRBD1. CDR3 sequence (DNA): TGCAGCGTCATCAGGGGGAGCAACTATGGCTACACCTTC. Protein product: CSVIRGSNYGYTF.